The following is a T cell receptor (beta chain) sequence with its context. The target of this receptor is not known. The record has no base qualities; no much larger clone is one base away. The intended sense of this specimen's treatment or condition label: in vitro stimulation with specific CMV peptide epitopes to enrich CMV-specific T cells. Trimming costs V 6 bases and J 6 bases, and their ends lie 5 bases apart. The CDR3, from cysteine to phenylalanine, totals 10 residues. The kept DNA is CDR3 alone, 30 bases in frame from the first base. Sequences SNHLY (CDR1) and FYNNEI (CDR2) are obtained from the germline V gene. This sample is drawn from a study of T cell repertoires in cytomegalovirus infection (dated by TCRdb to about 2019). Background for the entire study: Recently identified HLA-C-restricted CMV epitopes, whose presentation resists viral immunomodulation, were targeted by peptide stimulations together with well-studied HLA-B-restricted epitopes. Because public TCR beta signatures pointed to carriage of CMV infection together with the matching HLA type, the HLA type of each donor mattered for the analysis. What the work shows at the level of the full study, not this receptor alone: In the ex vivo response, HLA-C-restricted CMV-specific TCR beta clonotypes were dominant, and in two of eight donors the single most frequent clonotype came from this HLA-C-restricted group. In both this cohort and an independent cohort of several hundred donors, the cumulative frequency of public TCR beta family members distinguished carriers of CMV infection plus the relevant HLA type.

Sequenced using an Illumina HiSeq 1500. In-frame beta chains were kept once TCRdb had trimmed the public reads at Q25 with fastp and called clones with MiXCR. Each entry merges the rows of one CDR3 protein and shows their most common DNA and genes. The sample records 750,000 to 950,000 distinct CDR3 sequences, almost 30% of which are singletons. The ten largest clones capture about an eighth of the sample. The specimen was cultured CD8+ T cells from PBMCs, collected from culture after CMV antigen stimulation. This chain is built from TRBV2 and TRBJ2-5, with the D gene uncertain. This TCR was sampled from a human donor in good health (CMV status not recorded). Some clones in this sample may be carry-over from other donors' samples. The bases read TGTGCCAGCAGGGGGAAGACCCAGTACTTC. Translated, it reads CASRGKTQYF.